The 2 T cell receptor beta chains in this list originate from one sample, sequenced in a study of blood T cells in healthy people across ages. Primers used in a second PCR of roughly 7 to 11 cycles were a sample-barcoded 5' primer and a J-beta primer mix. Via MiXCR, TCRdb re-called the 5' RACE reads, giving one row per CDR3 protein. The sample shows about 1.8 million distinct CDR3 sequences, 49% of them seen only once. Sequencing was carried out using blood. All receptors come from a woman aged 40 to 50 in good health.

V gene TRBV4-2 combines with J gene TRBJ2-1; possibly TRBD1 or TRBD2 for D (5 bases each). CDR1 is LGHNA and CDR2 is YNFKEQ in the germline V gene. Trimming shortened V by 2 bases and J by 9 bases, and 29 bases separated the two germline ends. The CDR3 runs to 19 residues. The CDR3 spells CASSQSLNPRDPTRPEQFF. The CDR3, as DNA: TGTGCCAGCAGCCAATCACTGAACCCCCGGGACCCAACGCGTCCTGAGCAGTTCTTC.

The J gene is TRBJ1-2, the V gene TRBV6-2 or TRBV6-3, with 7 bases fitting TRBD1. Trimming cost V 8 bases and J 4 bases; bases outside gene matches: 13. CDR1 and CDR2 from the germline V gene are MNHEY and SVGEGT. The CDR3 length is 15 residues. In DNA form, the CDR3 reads TGTGCCAGCTCATGGGAGGGGGCCGTTGCCTATGGCTACACCTTC. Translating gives CASSWEGAVAYGYTF.